This T cell receptor beta chain was sequenced in a study of T-cell reconstitution after alpha-beta-depleted transplantation in children. Regarding the study as a whole: T-cell numbers and diversity one year post-transplant derived largely from freshly generated T cells.

Unique molecular identifiers were incorporated into the prepared TCRbeta library. In TCRdb, the PCR reads were re-called with MiXCR into one record per CDR3 protein. The repertoire holds approximately 97,000 distinct CDR3 sequences, with roughly 7.6% as singletons. In the case of this clonotype: Its specificity is unknown.

There are 15 residues in the CDR3. Germline V gene data show CDR1 as SGDLS and CDR2 as YYNGEE. The V segment lost 0 bases and the J segment 10 bases; nucleotides outside the gene matches: 6. This clonotype was sampled from a boy aged 2 to 10 with acute lymphoblastic leukemia, due to receive a stem cell transplant. The source material was PBMCs, sampled before TCRalphabeta/CD19-depleted stem cell transplant. The gene calls are TRBV9 and TRBJ2-1, with 11 positions matching TRBD2. The CDR3 reads CASSVVSGGAGEQFF. CDR3 in DNA: TGTGCCAGCAGCGTAGTTAGCGGGGGGGCGGGAGAGCAGTTCTTC. The variable domain in full, with the rest retrieved from reference TRBV9 and TRBJ2-1, is DSGVTQTPKHLITATGQRVTLRCSPRSGDLSVYWYQQSLDQGLQFLIQYYNGEERAKGNILERFSAQQFPDLHSELNLSSLELGDSALYFCASSVVSGGAGEQFFGPGTRLTVL.